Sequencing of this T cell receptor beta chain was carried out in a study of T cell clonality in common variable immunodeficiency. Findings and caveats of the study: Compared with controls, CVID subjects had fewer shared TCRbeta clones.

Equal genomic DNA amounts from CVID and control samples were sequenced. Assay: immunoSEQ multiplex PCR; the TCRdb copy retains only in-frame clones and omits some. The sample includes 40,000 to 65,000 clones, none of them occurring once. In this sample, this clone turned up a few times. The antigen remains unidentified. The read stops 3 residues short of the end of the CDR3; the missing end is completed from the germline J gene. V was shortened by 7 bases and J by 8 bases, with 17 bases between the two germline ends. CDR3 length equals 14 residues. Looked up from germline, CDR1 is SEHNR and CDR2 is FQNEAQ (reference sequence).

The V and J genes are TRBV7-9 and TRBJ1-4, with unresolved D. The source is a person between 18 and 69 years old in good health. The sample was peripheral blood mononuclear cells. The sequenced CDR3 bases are TGTGCCAGCAAATATGGAGAGGGTGAGGAAAAA. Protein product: CASKYGEGEEK. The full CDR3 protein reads CASKYGEGEEKLFF.